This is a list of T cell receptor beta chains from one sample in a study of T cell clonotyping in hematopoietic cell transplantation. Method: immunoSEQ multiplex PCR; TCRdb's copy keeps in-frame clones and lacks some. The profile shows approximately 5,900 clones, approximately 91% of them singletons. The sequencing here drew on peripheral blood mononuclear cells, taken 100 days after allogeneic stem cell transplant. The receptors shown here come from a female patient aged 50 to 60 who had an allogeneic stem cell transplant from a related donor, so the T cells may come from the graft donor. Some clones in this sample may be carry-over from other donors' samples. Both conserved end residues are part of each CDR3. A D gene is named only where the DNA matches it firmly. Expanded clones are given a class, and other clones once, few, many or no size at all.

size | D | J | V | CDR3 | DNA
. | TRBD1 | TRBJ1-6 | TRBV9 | CASGGGQVISSYNSPLHF | TGTGCCAGCGGCGGCGGACAGGTCATAAGCTCCTATAATTCACCCCTCCACTTT
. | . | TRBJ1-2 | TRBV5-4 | CASELINPIFERGNYGYTF | TGTGCCAGCGAGCTTATTAATCCAATTTTTGAAAGGGGCAACTATGGCTACACCTTC
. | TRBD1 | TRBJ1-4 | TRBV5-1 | CASSGETGGREKLFF | TGCGCCAGCAGCGGGGAGACAGGGGGGCGTGAAAAACTGTTTTTT
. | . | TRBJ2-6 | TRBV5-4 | CASSVVGWGVGANVLTF | TGTGCCAGCAGCGTAGTTGGATGGGGGGTTGGGGCCAACGTCCTGACTTTC
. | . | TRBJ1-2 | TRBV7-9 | CASSPSGGARGYTF | TGTGCCAGCAGCCCAAGTGGGGGGGCGCGTGGCTACACCTTC
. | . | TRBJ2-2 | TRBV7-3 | CASSLQAVTGELFF | TGTGCCAGCAGCTTACAGGCGGTGACCGGGGAGCTGTTTTTT
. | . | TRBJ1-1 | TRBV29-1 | CSVDLLDTEAFF | TGCAGCGTTGATCTGTTGGACACTGAAGCTTTCTTT
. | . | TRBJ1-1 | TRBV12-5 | CASGRDRVGRNTEAFF | TGTGCTAGTGGAAGGGACCGGGTGGGGCGAAACACTGAAGCTTTCTTT
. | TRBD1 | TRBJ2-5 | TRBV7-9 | CASIRTGGETQYF | TGTGCCAGCATCCGGACAGGCGGAGAGACCCAGTACTTC
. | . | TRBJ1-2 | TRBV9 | CASSVAGGARGYTF | TGTGCCAGCAGCGTAGCGGGGGGGGCCCGGGGCTACACCTTC
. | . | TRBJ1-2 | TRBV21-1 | CASSKALNPGQGAVRGYTF | TGTGCCAGCAGCAAAGCCCTGAATCCGGGACAGGGGGCGGTAAGAGGCTACACCTTC
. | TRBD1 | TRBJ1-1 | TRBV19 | CASSPQGAGTEAFF | TGTGCCAGTAGCCCACAGGGGGCTGGCACTGAAGCTTTCTTT
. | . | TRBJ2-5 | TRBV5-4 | CASRDGTEETQYF | TGTGCCAGCAGGGACGGGACGGAGGAGACCCAGTACTTC
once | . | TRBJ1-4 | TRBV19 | CASSAPRGGNEKLFF | TGTGCCAGTAGTGCGCCCAGGGGAGGCAATGAAAAACTGTTTTTT
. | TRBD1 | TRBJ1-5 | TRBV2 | CASSPRTGGQPQHF | TGTGCCAGCAGTCCACGGACAGGGGGTCAGCCCCAGCATTTT
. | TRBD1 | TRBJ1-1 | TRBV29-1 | CSVAGTAAGAFF | TGCAGCGTTGCAGGGACAGCGGCCGGAGCTTTCTTT
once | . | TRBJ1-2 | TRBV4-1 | CASSQEDSMDYGYTF | TGCGCCAGCAGCCAGGAGGACAGTATGGACTATGGCTACACCTTC
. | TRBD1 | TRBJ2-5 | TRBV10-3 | CAIKTDRGETQYF | TGTGCCATCAAGACGGACAGGGGAGAGACCCAGTACTTC
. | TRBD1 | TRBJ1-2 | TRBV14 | CASSHGQANYGYTF | TGTGCCAGCAGCCATGGACAGGCTAACTATGGCTACACCTTC
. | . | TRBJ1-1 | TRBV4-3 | CASSLQGMNTEAFF | TGCGCCAGCAGCCTACAGGGTATGAACACTGAAGCTTTCTTT
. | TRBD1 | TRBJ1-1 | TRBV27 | CASSFGGGLEAFF | TGTGCCAGCAGTTTCGGAGGGGGCCTGGAAGCTTTCTTT
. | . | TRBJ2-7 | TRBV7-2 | CASSLNQDVIYEQYF | TGTGCCAGCAGCTTAAACCAGGACGTGATCTACGAGCAGTACTTC
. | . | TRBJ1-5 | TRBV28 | CASSQNNQPQHF | TGTGCCAGCAGTCAAAACAATCAGCCCCAGCATTTT
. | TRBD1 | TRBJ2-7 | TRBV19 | CATFDRVSYEQYF | TGTGCCACCTTTGACAGGGTTTCCTACGAGCAGTACTTC
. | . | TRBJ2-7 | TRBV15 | CATSSGTIMYEQYF | TGTGCCACCAGCAGCGGGACAATTATGTACGAGCAGTACTTC
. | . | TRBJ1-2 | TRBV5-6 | CASSLVGDYGYTF | TGTGCCAGCAGCTTGGTCGGGGACTATGGCTACACCTTC
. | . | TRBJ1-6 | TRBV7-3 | CASSHRQEQAYNSPLHF | TGTGCCAGCAGCCATCGACAAGAACAGGCCTATAATTCACCCCTCCACTTT
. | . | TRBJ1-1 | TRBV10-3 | CAISGDRSTEAFF | TGTGCCATCAGTGGGGACCGGTCCACTGAAGCTTTCTTT
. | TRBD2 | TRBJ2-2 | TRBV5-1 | CASSSTSGGAAGELFF | TGCGCCAGCAGCTCAACTAGCGGGGGGGCCGCCGGGGAGCTGTTTTTT
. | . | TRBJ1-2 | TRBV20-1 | CSAFEGEGYTF | TGCAGTGCTTTCGAGGGGGAAGGCTACACCTTC
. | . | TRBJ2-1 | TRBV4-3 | CASSPRPANEQFF | TGCGCCAGCAGCCCCCGACCGGCTAATGAGCAGTTCTTC
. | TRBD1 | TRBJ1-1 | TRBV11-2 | CASSLGGLVTGLNTEAFF | TGTGCCAGCAGCTTAGGGGGGTTGGTGACAGGGCTGAACACTGAAGCTTTCTTT
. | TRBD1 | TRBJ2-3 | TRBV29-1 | CSVEGGQGITDTQYF | TGCAGCGTTGAGGGCGGACAGGGCATTACAGATACGCAGTATTTT
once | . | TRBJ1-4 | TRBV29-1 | CSVLGVQSFGTNEKLFF | TGCAGCGTTTTAGGGGTCCAGAGTTTTGGGACTAATGAAAAACTGTTTTTT
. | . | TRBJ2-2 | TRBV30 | CAGLRGPGELFF | TGTGCCGGACTCAGGGGTCCCGGGGAGCTGTTTTTT
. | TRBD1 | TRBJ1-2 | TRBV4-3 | CASSQDTGQGEYGYTF | TGCGCCAGCAGCCAAGATACCGGACAGGGGGAGTATGGCTACACCTTC
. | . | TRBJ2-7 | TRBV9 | CASSSEEGEQYF | TGTGCCAGCAGCTCCGAGGAGGGCGAGCAGTACTTC
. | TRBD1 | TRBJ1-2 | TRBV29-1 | CSVEARDRVLYGYTF | TGCAGCGTTGAAGCCCGGGACAGGGTTCTCTATGGCTACACCTTC
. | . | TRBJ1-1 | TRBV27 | CASSLSPLNTEAFF | TGTGCCAGCAGTTTAAGTCCCCTGAACACTGAAGCTTTCTTT
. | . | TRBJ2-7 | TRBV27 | CASALAGAGSYEQYF | TGTGCCAGCGCTCTCGCGGGGGCAGGGTCCTACGAGCAGTACTTC
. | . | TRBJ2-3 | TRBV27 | CASRPSWGTDTQYF | TGTGCCAGCAGACCCTCATGGGGCACAGATACGCAGTATTTT
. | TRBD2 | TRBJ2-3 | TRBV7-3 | CASSLLAGGSDTQYF | TGTGCCAGCAGCCTACTAGCGGGGGGGTCTGATACGCAGTATTTT
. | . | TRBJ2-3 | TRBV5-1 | CASSLDGVGAQYF | TGCGCCAGCAGCTTGGATGGGGTCGGTGCGCAGTATTTT
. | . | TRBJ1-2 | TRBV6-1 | CASSEEGRYYGYTF | TGTGCCAGCAGTGAAGAGGGCAGATACTATGGCTACACCTTC
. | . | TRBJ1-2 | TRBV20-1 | CSAGLRFAYF | TGCAGTGCCGGACTGAGGTTCGCTTACTTC
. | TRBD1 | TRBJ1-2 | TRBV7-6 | CASSLGTGGLGYTF | TGTGCCAGCAGCTTGGGGACAGGGGGCCTTGGCTACACCTTC